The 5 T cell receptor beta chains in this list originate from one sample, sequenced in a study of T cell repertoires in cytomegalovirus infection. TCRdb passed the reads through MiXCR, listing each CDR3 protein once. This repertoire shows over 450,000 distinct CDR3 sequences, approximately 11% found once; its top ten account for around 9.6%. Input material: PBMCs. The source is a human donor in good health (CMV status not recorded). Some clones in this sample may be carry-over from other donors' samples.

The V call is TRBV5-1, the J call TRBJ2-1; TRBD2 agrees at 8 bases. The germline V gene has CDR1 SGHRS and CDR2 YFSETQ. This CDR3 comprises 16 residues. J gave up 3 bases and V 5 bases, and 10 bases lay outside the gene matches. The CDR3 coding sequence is TGCGCCAGCAGTGGGTCAGGGAGCGGGAGCTACAATGAGCAGTTCTTC. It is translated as CASSGSGSGSYNEQFF.

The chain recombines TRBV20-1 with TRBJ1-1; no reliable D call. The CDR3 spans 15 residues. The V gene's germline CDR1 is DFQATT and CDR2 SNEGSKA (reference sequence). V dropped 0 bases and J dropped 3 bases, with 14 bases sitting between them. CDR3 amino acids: CSAREFGRLDTEAFF. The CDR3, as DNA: TGCAGTGCTAGAGAATTCGGGCGGCTAGACACTGAAGCTTTCTTT.

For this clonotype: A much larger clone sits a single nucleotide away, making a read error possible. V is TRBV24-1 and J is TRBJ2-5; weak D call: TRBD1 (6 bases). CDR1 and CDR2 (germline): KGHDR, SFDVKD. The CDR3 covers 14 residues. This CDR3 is CATSDRTVQETRYF. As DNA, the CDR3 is TGTGCCACCAGTGACCGGACAGTCCAAGAGACCCGGTACTTC.

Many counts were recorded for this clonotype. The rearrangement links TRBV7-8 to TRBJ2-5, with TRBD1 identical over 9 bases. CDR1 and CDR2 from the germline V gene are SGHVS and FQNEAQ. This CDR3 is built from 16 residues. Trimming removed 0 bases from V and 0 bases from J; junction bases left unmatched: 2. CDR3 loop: CASSLATGGYQETQYF. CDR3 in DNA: TGTGCCAGCAGCTTAGCCACAGGGGGCTACCAAGAGACCCAGTACTTC.

This CDR3 is CASSGRQDLEQFF. CDR3 nucleotides: TGTGCCAGCAGCGGTCGGCAGGACCTCGAGCAGTTCTTC. The chain uses TRBV5-4 and TRBJ2-1; D gene uncertain. Between the trimmed V and J ends, which lost 4 bases and 10 bases, there was a span of 15 bases. The CDR3 is 13 amino acids. Germline V gene lookup returns CDR1 SGHNT and CDR2 YYREEE (reference sequence).